What follows are 21 T cell receptor beta chains derived from one specimen sequenced in a study of CD8 T cells in ankylosing spondylitis. MiXCR, applied by TCRdb to the 5' RACE reads, yields one record per CDR3 protein. The repertoire holds some 90,000 distinct CDR3 sequences, with more than 25% as singletons. The sample comprised blood, either unsorted or a sorted T cell fraction (not recorded which). These receptor sequences come from a male donor with ankylosing spondylitis or in good health (not recorded which).

V gene TRBV27 combines with J gene TRBJ1-2; 7 positions match TRBD1. J gave up 0 bases and V 4 bases, and 2 bases lay outside the gene matches. CDR1 and CDR2 (germline): MNHEY, SMNVEV (reference sequence). The CDR3 is 14 residues long. The CDR3 loop reads CASSWDSSNYGYTF. DNA for the CDR3: TGTGCCAGCAGTTGGGACAGCTCTAACTATGGCTACACCTTC.

The sample holds a few counts of this clonotype. This chain joins TRBV15 and TRBJ2-1; no firm D call. From germline, CDR1 is LNHNV and CDR2 YYDKDF (reference sequence). The CDR3 sequence is 16 residues long. Trimming pared 2 bases from V and 0 bases from J, leaving 11 bases between. The CDR3 spells CATSRRLAASYNEQFF. The CDR3 region has the DNA TGTGCCACCAGCAGAAGACTTGCGGCCTCCTACAATGAGCAGTTCTTC. The entire variable domain, with the rest obtained from reference TRBV15 and TRBJ2-1, is as follows: DAMVIQNPRYQVTQFGKPVTLSCSQTLNHNVMYWYQQKSSQAPKLLFHYYDKDFNNEADTPDNFQSRRPNTSFCFLDIRSPGLGDTAMYLCATSRRLAASYNEQFFGPGTRLTVL.

This clonotype was seen a few times. This rearrangement joins TRBV6-1 to TRBJ1-2; no clear D gene. V gave up 6 bases and J gave up 2 bases, with 19 bases separating them. The germline V gene has CDR1 MNHNS and CDR2 SASEGT. This CDR3 spans 16 amino acids. The CDR3 DNA is TGTGCCAGCAGCATTACCTACCGGTCGCCCAACTATGGCTACACCTTC. It translates to CASSITYRSPNYGYTF.

The CDR3 sequence is CASRAWGGETQYF. CDR3 DNA: TGTGCCAGCAGGGCCTGGGGTGGAGAGACCCAGTACTTC. V is TRBV3-1 and J is TRBJ2-5; D unresolved. Trimming removed 6 bases from V and 4 bases from J, with 12 bases in between. Germline V gene lookup returns CDR1 LGHDT and CDR2 YNNKEL (reference sequence). The CDR3 sequence is 13 residues long.

This chain links TRBV29-1 with TRBJ2-1; D not resolved. Trimming removed 4 bases from V and 0 bases from J, with 13 bases in between. This CDR3 has 15 amino acids. Germline values: CDR1 SQVTM, CDR2 ANQGSEA. The CDR3 loop reads CSVGQATVSYNEQFF. CDR3 bases: TGCAGCGTTGGCCAGGCGACGGTCTCCTACAATGAGCAGTTCTTC.

Many counts were recorded for this clonotype. The chain links TRBV5-1 to TRBJ2-3, with a possible D match to TRBD2 (6 bases). The CDR3 sequence is 16 residues long. V was shortened by 1 base and J by 3 bases, with 15 bases between the two germline ends. The germline gives CDR1 SGHRS, CDR2 YFSETQ. CDR3 in DNA: TGCGCCAGCAGCTTGCGCCGGGAGAGGGTTACAGATACGCAGTATTTT. Its protein is CASSLRRERVTDTQYF. Filled out from reference TRBV5-1 and TRBJ2-3, the complete variable domain reads KAGVTQTPRYLIKTRGQQVTLSCSPISGHRSVSWYQQTPGQGLQFLFEYFSETQRNKGNFPGRFSGRQFSNSRSEMNVSTLELGDSALYLCASSLRRERVTDTQYFGPGTRLTVL.

This clonotype was detected ten times or more. V is TRBV9 and J is TRBJ2-3, with 7 bases fitting TRBD2. V lost 0 bases and J lost 6; bases outside the gene matches: 10. The CDR3 is 16 residues long. CDR1 and CDR2 (germline): SGDLS, YYNGEE. The CDR3 nucleotides are TGTGCCAGCAGCGTAGATAGTAGCGGGCTCCCTGATACGCAGTATTTT. Amino acid sequence: CASSVDSSGLPDTQYF.

There are many counts of this clonotype. The chain joins TRBV20-1 to TRBJ1-3; 9 positions match TRBD1. J gave up 3 bases and V 7 bases, and 16 bases lay outside the gene matches. This CDR3 spans 17 amino acids. Germline V CDR1 and CDR2: DFQATT, SNEGSKA (reference sequence). The CDR3: CSVPPAGNRGLGNTIYF. For the CDR3, the DNA is TGCAGTGTCCCACCGGCTGGGAACAGGGGGCTTGGAAACACCATATATTTT.

This clonotype has more than one count but fewer than ten. J is TRBJ2-1 and V is TRBV5-1; maybe TRBD1 (5 bases). Germline V lookup: CDR1 SGHRS, CDR2 YFSETQ. This CDR3 has 16 amino acids. V was cut by 5 bases and J by 4 bases, with 19 bases left in between. CDR3 sequence reads: CASRLDAGKAYNEQFF. DNA for the CDR3: TGCGCCAGCAGGTTAGATGCAGGGAAGGCATACAATGAGCAGTTCTTC.

This clonotype was detected a few times. This chain uses TRBV20-1 with TRBJ1-5; perhaps TRBD1 as D (5 bases). Germline lookup yields CDR1 DFQATT and CDR2 SNEGSKA (reference sequence). V lost 1 base, J lost 4 bases, and 8 bases lay in between. The CDR3 loop spans 13 amino acids. The CDR3 DNA reads as TGCAGTGCTAGAGTCGCAGGGAATCAGCCCCAGCATTTT. Translation gives CSARVAGNQPQHF.

A few counts support this clonotype. The J gene is TRBJ1-6, the V gene TRBV5-6; D remains unclear. This CDR3 is 13 amino acids long. V was clipped by 0 bases and J by 9 bases, with 7 bases between them. Per germline, CDR1 SGHDT and CDR2 YYEEEE. The CDR3 region is CASSLGPGSPLHF. In DNA, the CDR3 is TGTGCCAGCAGCTTGGGTCCTGGTTCACCCCTCCACTTT.

This clonotype showed up just a few times. This chain uses TRBV10-3 with TRBJ2-1, with TRBD2 matching 11 bases. CDR3 length: 15 residues. Per the germline V gene, CDR1 is ENHRY and CDR2 is SYGVKD. After removal of 3 bases from V and 5 bases from J, the junction contained 3 bases not matched to a gene. The CDR3 bases are TGTGCCATCAGTGATACTAGCGGGAGCCACAATGAGCAGTTCTTC. Translation gives CAISDTSGSHNEQFF.

The table lists this clonotype with a few counts. The rearrangement links TRBV5-1 to TRBJ1-4; D is ambiguous. The germline V gene has CDR1 SGHRS and CDR2 YFSETQ. Trimming took off 2 bases at V and 8 bases at J, with 25 bases between the two ends. The CDR3 totals 18 residues. The CDR3 region is CASSFSVSGSAGEEKLFF. The DNA of the CDR3 is TGCGCCAGCAGCTTCTCGGTATCCGGGTCAGCCGGCGAGGAAAAACTGTTTTTT.

The V call is TRBV5-1, the J call TRBJ2-1, with D maybe TRBD1 (5 bases). The CDR3 contains 16 residues. Trimming pared 0 bases from V and 0 bases from J, leaving 10 bases between. Germline CDR1 reads SGHRS; CDR2 reads YFSETQ. CDR3 in DNA: TGCGCCAGCAGCTTGGTTCAGGACACCTCCTACAATGAGCAGTTCTTC. It encodes CASSLVQDTSYNEQFF.

This clonotype was detected a few times. The chain carries TRBV7-8 and TRBJ2-4, with no clear D. V was cut by 1 base and J by 8 bases, with 9 bases left in between. The CDR3 totals 13 residues. Germline assignment: CDR1 SGHVS and CDR2 FQNEAQ. This CDR3 is CASSLGDKDIQYF. Here the CDR3 DNA reads TGTGCCAGCAGCTTAGGAGACAAGGACATTCAGTACTTC.

This clonotype was recorded a few times. The DNA for the CDR3 is TGCAGCGTTGATGTGGACAGCAAAGAGACCCAGTACTTC. This sequence encodes CSVDVDSKETQYF. The V gene is TRBV29-1, the J gene TRBJ2-5, with D perhaps TRBD1 (6 bases). This CDR3 comprises 13 residues. CDR1 SQVTM and CDR2 ANQGSEA come from the germline V gene. V lost 3 bases, J lost 3 bases, and 11 bases lay in between.

This clonotype was counted between two and nine times. The chain combines TRBV29-1 with TRBJ2-7; the match to TRBD1 covers 9 bases. CDR1 is SQVTM, CDR2 ANQGSEA, per germline. The V and J ends lost 8 bases and 2 bases, in that order; junction bases with no gene match: 10. The CDR3 totals 14 residues. CDR3 amino acids: CSINLRDRAYEQYF. In DNA form, the CDR3 reads TGCAGCATAAACCTCCGGGACAGGGCCTACGAGCAGTACTTC.

This clonotype was counted only a few times. V and J are TRBV29-1 and TRBJ2-7, with TRBD1 as a possible D gene (6 bases). The CDR3 contains 12 residues. Germline V gene lookup returns CDR1 SQVTM and CDR2 ANQGSEA. V was trimmed by 4 bases and J by 2 bases, leaving 9 bases between them. CDR3 in amino acids: CSVVRGPYEQYF. DNA for the CDR3: TGCAGCGTTGTCAGGGGTCCCTACGAGCAGTACTTC.

V is TRBV20-1 and J is TRBJ1-5; no reliable D call. The length of the CDR3 is 12 residues. Germline loops: CDR1 DFQATT, CDR2 SNEGSKA (reference sequence). In nucleotides, the CDR3 is TGCAGCGTTGGACGGAAGAATCAGCCCCAGCATTTT. Encoded protein: CSVGRKNQPQHF.

The chain recombines TRBV5-6 with TRBJ2-1, with 7 nucleotides matching TRBD2. The CDR3 has 18 amino acids. V was clipped by 1 base and J by 4 bases; unmatched bases: 14. Looked up from germline, CDR1 is SGHDT and CDR2 is YYEEEE. CDR3 bases: TGTGCCAGCAGCTTGTATGGTGGGCGTCTAGCGGATTACAATGAGCAGTTCTTC. Amino acid sequence: CASSLYGGRLADYNEQFF.

This clonotype was recorded a few times. The chain combines TRBV2 with TRBJ2-1; the D gene is possibly TRBD1 (5 bases). The CDR3 is made up of 12 amino acids. The V end was cut by 3 bases, the J end by 7 bases, with 7 bases between. Germline lookup yields CDR1 SNHLY and CDR2 FYNNEI. CDR3 DNA: TGTGCCAGCAGTGACAGGGCAAATGAGCAGTTCTTC. This encodes CASSDRANEQFF.